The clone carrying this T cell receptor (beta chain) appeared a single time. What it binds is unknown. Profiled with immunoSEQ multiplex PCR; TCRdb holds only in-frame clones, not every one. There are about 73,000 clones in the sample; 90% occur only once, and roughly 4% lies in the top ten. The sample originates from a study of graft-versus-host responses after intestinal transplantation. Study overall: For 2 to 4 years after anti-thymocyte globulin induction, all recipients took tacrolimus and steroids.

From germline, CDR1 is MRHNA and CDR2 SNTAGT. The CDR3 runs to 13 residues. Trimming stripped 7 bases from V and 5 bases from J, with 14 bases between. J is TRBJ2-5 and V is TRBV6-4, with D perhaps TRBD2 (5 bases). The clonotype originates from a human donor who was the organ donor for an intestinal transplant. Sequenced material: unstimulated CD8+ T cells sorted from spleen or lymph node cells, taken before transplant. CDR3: CASTGSSGETQYF. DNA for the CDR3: TGTGCCAGCACCGGGTCCTCGGGGGAGACCCAGTACTTC.